Below are 28 T cell receptor beta chains sequenced from a single sample in a study of shared clonotypes between healthy human individuals (dated by TCRdb to the early 2020s). Library method: the immunoSEQ multiplex PCR assay. TCRdb re-hosts the immuneACCESS table, in-frame sequences only. Its copies lack some clones; in the studies checked, an unresolved V gene accounts for under half of them, and the cause for the rest is not known. The sample contains about 230,000 clones, over 50% of them found a single time. The top ten clonotypes cover around 10% of the sample. The sequenced sample consisted of memory CD4+ T cells sorted from blood. The cell subset or site label corresponds to: CD45RA-negative fraction. The receptor set was obtained from a man aged 30-40 years in good health.

CDR3 coding DNA: TGTGCCAGCAGCGTGGACTGGGATGAAAAACTGTTTTTT. This encodes CASSVDWDEKLFF. The V and J genes are TRBV5-6 and TRBJ1-4, with unresolved D. This CDR3 spans 13 amino acids. Germline CDR1 is SGHDT and CDR2 is YYEEEE. V was cut by 4 bases and J by 6 bases, with 10 bases left in between. Complete variable domain (other parts from reference TRBV5-6 and TRBJ1-4): DAGVTQSPTHLIKTRGQQVTLRCSPKSGHDTVSWYQQALGQGPQFIFQYYEEEERQRGNFPDRFSGHQFPNYSSELNVNALLLGDSALYLCASSVDWDEKLFFGSGTQLSVL.

The rearrangement links TRBV2 to TRBJ2-5; D may be TRBD1 (6 bases). The CDR3 runs to 14 residues. Trimming removed 4 bases at V and 5 bases at J, with 14 bases between. Germline CDR1 and CDR2: SNHLY and FYNNEI. CDR3 loop: CASSAAGVDETQYF. CDR3 in DNA: TGTGCCAGCAGTGCGGCAGGGGTAGATGAGACCCAGTACTTC.

This clone occurred many times. The V call is TRBV29-1, the J call TRBJ2-1; D possibly corresponds to TRBD2 (5 bases). Between the trimmed V and J ends, which lost 3 bases and 5 bases, there was a span of 11 bases. CDR1 SQVTM and CDR2 ANQGSEA come from the germline V gene. The CDR3 runs 13 residues. This chain's CDR3 is CSVDTGINNEQFF. The CDR3 region has the DNA TGCAGCGTTGATACGGGGATTAACAATGAGCAGTTCTTC.

The J gene is TRBJ1-5, the V gene TRBV21-1. TRBV21-1 is listed as a pseudogene. The CDR3 totals 15 residues. The CDR3 bases are TGTGCCAGCAGCGGGGGGGCAGGCGGCAATCAGCCCCAGCATTTT. Encoded protein: CASSGGAGGNQPQHF.

This clone was found once. This rearrangement joins TRBV11-2 to TRBJ2-7; D uncertain. V was clipped by 5 bases and J by 5 bases, with 7 bases between them. The CDR3 is 11 residues long. Germline CDR1 reads SGHAT; CDR2 reads FQNNGV. CDR3 sequence reads: CASSSRDEQYF. CDR3 bases: TGTGCCAGCAGCAGCCGTGACGAGCAGTACTTC.

As to this clone: This sample also contains other DNA sequences that code for the same CDR3. This sequence joins TRBV5-1 and TRBJ2-1, with a weak D call TRBD1 (5 bases). The V gene lost 0 bases and the J gene lost 4 bases, with 11 bases spanning the gap. Germline V CDR1 and CDR2: SGHRS, YFSETQ. This CDR3 contains 15 residues. In DNA form, the CDR3 reads TGCGCCAGCAGCTTGGGGCAGGGCTCGTACAATGAGCAGTTCTTC. Encoded protein: CASSLGQGSYNEQFF.

This chain links TRBV5-1 with TRBJ1-4; no clear D. This CDR3 has 14 amino acids. Trimming cost V 3 bases and J 3 bases, with 9 bases left between them. The germline V gene encodes CDR1 SGHRS and CDR2 YFSETQ. The CDR3 DNA reads as TGCGCCAGCAGCTCCCGGGCCGCTAATGAAAAACTGTTTTTT. Translated: CASSSRAANEKLFF.

CDR3 nucleotide sequence: TGTGCCAGCAGTGATCCGGGACAGGGGAATGATTGGATTGAAGCTTTCTTT. Translated, it gives CASSDPGQGNDWIEAFF. This chain uses TRBV25-1 with TRBJ1-1; TRBD1 aligns across 10 bases. The CDR3 is 17 residues long. Germline-derived CDR1 and CDR2 are MGHDK and SYGVNS. V shed 3 bases and J 7 bases; nucleotides not matched to a gene: 14.

The V gene is TRBV28, the J gene TRBJ2-1, with D tentatively TRBD1 (5 bases). The germline CDR1 and CDR2 sequences are MDHEN and SYDVKM. Trimming shortened V by 5 bases and J by 9 bases, and 11 bases separated the two germline ends. The CDR3 consists of 12 residues. The CDR3 coding sequence is TGTGCCAGCAGTCCTAAGCAGGGTGAGCAGTTCTTC. As protein: CASSPKQGEQFF.

The V and J genes are TRBV19 and TRBJ1-1; weak D call: TRBD1 (5 bases). The length of the CDR3 is 14 residues. The V gene lost 5 bases and the J gene lost 1 base, with 11 bases spanning the gap. Germline loops: CDR1 LNHDA, CDR2 SQIVND (reference sequence). CDR3 bases: TGTGCCAGTAGTTTCAGGGTAGAGAACACTGAAGCTTTCTTT. This sequence encodes CASSFRVENTEAFF.

This clone was detected only a few times. The J gene is TRBJ2-1, the V gene TRBV9; D is unclear. Germline CDR1 is SGDLS and CDR2 is YYNGEE. The CDR3 consists of 12 residues. Trimming pared 0 bases from V and 9 bases from J, leaving 7 bases between. The chain's CDR3 is CASSVDIGEQFF. As DNA, the CDR3 is TGTGCCAGCAGCGTAGACATAGGTGAGCAGTTCTTC.

Concerning this clone: Other DNA sequences in this specimen translate into the identical CDR3. CDR3: CASSPGGNTEAFF. The CDR3 DNA sequence: TGTGCCAGCTCACCGGGAGGGAACACTGAAGCTTTCTTT. The J gene is TRBJ1-1, the V gene TRBV18; D remains unclear. CDR1 and CDR2 from the germline V gene are KGHSH and LQKENI. The V gene lost 3 bases and the J gene lost 1 base, with 6 bases spanning the gap. The CDR3 runs 13 residues. The complete variable domain, with remaining parts taken from reference TRBV18 and TRBJ1-1, reads NAGVMQNPRHLVRRRGQEARLRCSPMKGHSHVYWYRQLPEEGLKFMVYLQKENIIDESGMPKERFSAEFPKEGPSILRIQQVVRGDSAAYFCASSPGGNTEAFFGQGTRLTVV.

CDR3 sequence: CASSWGSGETQYF. The CDR3 DNA follows: TGTGCCAGCAGTTGGGGGTCCGGGGAGACCCAGTACTTC. V is TRBV27 and J is TRBJ2-5; D is tentatively TRBD1 or TRBD2 (5 bases each). CDR3 length equals 13 residues. The V gene's germline CDR1 is MNHEY and CDR2 SMNVEV (reference sequence). The ends were cut back, 4 bases at V and 5 bases at J, with 11 bases in the middle.

The chain is built from TRBV7-9 and TRBJ1-4; no definite D call. The CDR3 has 15 residues. The germline CDR1 and CDR2 sequences are SEHNR and FQNEAQ (reference sequence). Trimming removed 0 bases at V and 5 bases at J, with 10 bases between. As DNA, the CDR3 is TGTGCCAGCAGCTTAGCCTTGGGGTCGAATGAAAAACTGTTTTTT. This translates into CASSLALGSNEKLFF.

This rearrangement joins TRBV9 to TRBJ2-7; D ambiguous. Germline V gives CDR1 SGDLS, CDR2 YYNGEE. The V gene lost 3 bases and the J gene lost 2 bases, with 9 bases spanning the gap. The CDR3 is 13 amino acids. CDR3 DNA: TGTGCCAGCAGCGCCGGCAGTACCTACGAGCAGTACTTC. This sequence encodes CASSAGSTYEQYF.

This sequence joins TRBV9 and TRBJ2-1; TRBD2 agrees at 8 bases. This CDR3 is built from 17 residues. Trimming cost V 0 bases and J 4 bases; bases outside gene matches: 9. Germline CDR1 is SGDLS and CDR2 is YYNGEE. The CDR3 loop is CASSVETSGNTYNEQFF. The CDR3, as DNA: TGTGCCAGCAGCGTAGAAACTAGCGGAAACACATACAATGAGCAGTTCTTC.

The chain combines TRBV4-3 with TRBJ1-3; the D is unclear. In germline, CDR1 is LGHNA, CDR2 YSLEER. The CDR3 spans 16 residues. Trimming took off 3 bases at V and 4 bases at J, with 16 bases between the two ends. CDR3 in amino acids: CASSHLDIGKGNTIYF. Here the CDR3 DNA reads TGCGCCAGCAGCCACCTAGATATCGGGAAGGGAAACACCATATATTTT.

There are a few counts of this clone. CDR3 sequence reads: CASSLHRGQETQYF. The DNA for the CDR3 is TGTGCCAGCAGCTTACACAGGGGGCAAGAGACCCAGTACTTC. V and J are TRBV7-2 and TRBJ2-5; 8 bases line up with TRBD1. The CDR3 length is 14 residues. The germline gives CDR1 SGHTA, CDR2 FQGNSA. Trimming removed 2 bases from V and 2 bases from J; junction bases left unmatched: 1.

This clone was found a few times. This chain links TRBV27 with TRBJ2-5, with D uncertain. CDR1 and CDR2 from the germline V gene are MNHEY and SMNVEV (reference sequence). The CDR3 runs 14 residues. The V end was cut by 2 bases, the J end by 5 bases, with 12 bases between. In DNA form, the CDR3 reads TGTGCCAGCAGTTTAGGTAAAGGATCGGAGACCCAGTACTTC. Amino acids: CASSLGKGSETQYF.

V usage is TRBV7-9 and J usage is TRBJ2-1, with TRBD2 matching 9 bases. There are 15 residues in the CDR3. Per germline, CDR1 SEHNR and CDR2 FQNEAQ (reference sequence). The V segment lost 1 base and the J segment 5 bases; nucleotides outside the gene matches: 3. DNA of the CDR3: TGTGCCAGCAGCTTAGGGGCGGGAGGGGACAATGAGCAGTTCTTC. Translation gives CASSLGAGGDNEQFF.

V usage is TRBV7-9 and J usage is TRBJ1-2, with unresolved D. CDR3 size: 14 residues. From germline, CDR1 is SEHNR and CDR2 FQNEAQ (reference sequence). V was trimmed by 0 bases and J by 4 bases, leaving 9 bases between them. The CDR3 DNA reads TGTGCCAGCAGCTTAGCTGGTCAGCCCTATGGCTACACCTTC. It specifies CASSLAGQPYGYTF. Drawing the rest from reference TRBV7-9 and TRBJ1-2, the complete variable domain is DTGVSQNPRHKITKRGQNVTFRCDPISEHNRLYWYRQTLGQGPEFLTYFQNEAQLEKSRLLSDRFSAERPKGSFSTLEIQRTEQGDSAMYLCASSLAGQPYGYTFGSGTRLTVV.

The V call is TRBV28, the J call TRBJ1-5; a possible D gene is TRBD1 (5 bases). Trimming stripped 4 bases from V and 2 bases from J, with 15 bases between. CDR1 and CDR2 (germline): MDHEN, SYDVKM. This CDR3 region has 16 residues. CDR3 residues: CASSYGALGGNQPQHF. CDR3 in DNA: TGTGCCAGCAGTTACGGAGCTCTGGGGGGCAATCAGCCCCAGCATTTT. Variable domain in full (rest from reference TRBV28 and TRBJ1-5): DVKVTQSSRYLVKRTGEKVFLECVQDMDHENMFWYRQDPGLGLRLIYFSYDVKMKEKGDIPEGYSVSREKKERFSLILESASTNQTSMYLCASSYGALGGNQPQHFGDGTRLSIL.

The chain has TRBV5-1 and TRBJ2-1; unclear D gene. Trimming removed 2 bases at V and 9 bases at J, with 12 bases between. The V gene's germline CDR1 is SGHRS and CDR2 YFSETQ. This CDR3 region has 13 residues. CDR3 loop: CASSFFQIGEQFF. The CDR3 DNA reads as TGCGCCAGCAGCTTTTTCCAGATAGGTGAGCAGTTCTTC.

The chain recombines TRBV27 with TRBJ2-1; D is perhaps TRBD2 (6 bases). V lost 6 bases to trimming and J lost 5 bases, with 29 bases between them. The CDR3 is 19 residues long. Germline-derived CDR1 and CDR2 are MNHEY and SMNVEV (reference sequence). In DNA, the CDR3 is TGTGCCAGCAGCCCTTTCCCCTCGGCGGGAAGTAGTAATCACAATGAGCAGTTCTTC. Encoded protein: CASSPFPSAGSSNHNEQFF.

V usage is TRBV4-1 and J usage is TRBJ2-1, with TRBD1 matching 11 bases. Trimming removed 4 bases from V and 7 bases from J; junction bases left unmatched: 6. This CDR3 is built from 15 residues. Germline V gene sequence: CDR1 MGHRA, CDR2 YSYEKL. The CDR3 here is CASSPIWDRGNEQFF. The CDR3 coding sequence is TGCGCCAGCAGCCCAATATGGGACAGGGGGAATGAGCAGTTCTTC.

This clone has only a few counts. The V call is TRBV18, the J call TRBJ2-1; D is ambiguous. The V and J ends lost 6 bases and 5 bases respectively, with 17 bases between them. The CDR3 has 15 residues. From germline, CDR1 is KGHSH and CDR2 LQKENI. The CDR3 sequence is CASSLNTPPNNEQFF. The CDR3 DNA follows: TGTGCCAGCTCGCTAAATACCCCACCAAACAATGAGCAGTTCTTC.

V gene TRBV6-1 combines with J gene TRBJ1-1; perhaps TRBD1 as D (6 bases). Trimming removed 4 bases at V and 5 bases at J, with 20 bases between. CDR1 is MNHNS and CDR2 is SASEGT in the germline V gene. This CDR3 has 16 residues. The CDR3 region is CASSVLRAGARTEAFF. In DNA, the CDR3 is TGTGCCAGCAGTGTATTGAGGGCAGGGGCTAGGACTGAAGCTTTCTTT.

In this sample, this clone turned up a few times. The rearrangement joins TRBV29-1 to TRBJ2-5, with 9 bases that match TRBD2. Germline lookup yields CDR1 SQVTM and CDR2 ANQGSEA. The CDR3 is made up of 18 amino acids. The CDR3 loop reads CGGSYGLAGPSGEETQYF. As DNA, the CDR3 is TGCGGGGGCTCGTATGGCCTAGCGGGACCTAGCGGGGAAGAGACCCAGTACTTC.